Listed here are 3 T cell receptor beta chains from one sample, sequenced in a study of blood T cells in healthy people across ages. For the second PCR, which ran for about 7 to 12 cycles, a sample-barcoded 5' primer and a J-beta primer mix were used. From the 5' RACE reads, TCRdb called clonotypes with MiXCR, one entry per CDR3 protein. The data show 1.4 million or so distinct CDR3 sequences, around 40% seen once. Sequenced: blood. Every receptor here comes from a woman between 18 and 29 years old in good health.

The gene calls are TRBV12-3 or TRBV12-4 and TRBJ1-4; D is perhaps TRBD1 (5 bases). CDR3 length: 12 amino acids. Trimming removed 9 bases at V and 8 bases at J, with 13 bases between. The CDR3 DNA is TGTGCCAGTAGCAGGGTGAGGGAAAAACTGTTTTTT. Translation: CASSRVREKLFF.

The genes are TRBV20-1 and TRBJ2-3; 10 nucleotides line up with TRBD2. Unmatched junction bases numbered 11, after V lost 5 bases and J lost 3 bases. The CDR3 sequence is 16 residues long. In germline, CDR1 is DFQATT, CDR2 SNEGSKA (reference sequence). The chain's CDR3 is CSASGASGRMTDTQYF. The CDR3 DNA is TGCAGTGCTTCGGGGGCTAGCGGGAGAATGACAGATACGCAGTATTTT.

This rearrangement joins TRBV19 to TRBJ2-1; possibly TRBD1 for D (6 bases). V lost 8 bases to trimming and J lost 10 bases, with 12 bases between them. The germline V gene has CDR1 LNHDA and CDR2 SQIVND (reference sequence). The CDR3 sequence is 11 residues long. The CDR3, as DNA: TGTGCCAGTCAACAGGGTTGGGAGCAGTTCTTC. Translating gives CASQQGWEQFF.